A selection of T cell receptor beta chains follows, all from one sample in a study of blood T cell repertoires in COVID-19. Clones were read by immunoSEQ multiplex PCR, and TCRdb kept only the in-frame ones, dropping some. The sample shows tens of thousands of clones, under 90% of them seen only once. Sequenced: peripheral blood. These receptors all stem from a man between 60 and 75 years old with COVID-19, enrolled during active disease. CDR3s include the opening cysteine and the closing phenylalanine or tryptophan. Fields, in order: V gene, J gene, clone size, D gene, CDR3 DNA, CDR3 protein. A D gene is named only where the DNA matches it firmly. A clone size is listed for some rows: how often the clone was seen (once, few, many), or a class if it is expanded.

>TRBV5-4|TRBJ2-1|-|-
TGTGCCAGCAGCTTGGCCGGGGGCAATGAGCAGTTCTTC
CASSLAGGNEQFF
>TRBV28|TRBJ1-2|-|TRBD1
TGTGCCAGCAGTTTCGGACAGGGTAAACCCTATGGCTACACCTTC
CASSFGQGKPYGYTF
>TRBV12-3/TRBV12-4|TRBJ1-3|-|-
TGTGCCAGCAGTTTAGCGGGGGGTAACACCATATATTTT
CASSLAGGNTIYF
>TRBV5-1|TRBJ2-7|-|-
TGCGCCAGCAGCTTTTCCTCAGGTCCCTACGAGCAGTACTTC
CASSFSSGPYEQYF
>TRBV5-4|TRBJ1-3|few|-
TGTGCCAGCAGCTCTTTAGATTCCGGGACACTCTTCTCTGGAAACACCATATATTTT
CASSSLDSGTLFSGNTIYF
>TRBV19|TRBJ1-2|-|TRBD1
TGTGCCAGTAGTACGCCGGGACAGGGAAACTATGGCTACACCTTC
CASSTPGQGNYGYTF
>TRBV11-3|TRBJ2-7|-|-
TGTGCCAGCAGCTTAGGAGGCCAGGGATCCTACGAGCAGTACTTC
CASSLGGQGSYEQYF
>TRBV6-5|TRBJ1-2|-|-
TGTGCCAGCAGAGACATTTCTAACTATGGCTACACCTTC
CASRDISNYGYTF
>TRBV19|TRBJ1-6|-|TRBD1
TGTGCCAGTAGAATTGACAGGGGTTATTCACCCCTCCACTTT
CASRIDRGYSPLHF
>TRBV7-8|TRBJ2-7|-|TRBD1
TGTGCCAGCAGCCCAACGCCCGGGGAGACAGGGGCCTACGAGCAGTACTTC
CASSPTPGETGAYEQYF
>TRBV6-6|TRBJ1-5|-|TRBD1
TGTGCCAGCAGTCTGACAGGGGAACGTCAGCCCCAGCATTTT
CASSLTGERQPQHF
>TRBV19|TRBJ1-4|-|-
TGTGCCAGTAGGGGAGATTCAAGAGCAACTAATGAAAAACTGTTTTTT
CASRGDSRATNEKLFF
>TRBV10-3|TRBJ1-4|-|TRBD1
TGTGCCATCAGTGAGTCCTGGACAGGGGGAAGGGAAAAACTGTTTTTT
CAISESWTGGREKLFF
>TRBV5-6|TRBJ2-1|once|TRBD1
TGTGCCAGCAGCTTGCCCGGGACAGGGATCGGCAATGAGCAGTTCTTC
CASSLPGTGIGNEQFF
>TRBV5-4|TRBJ2-2|few|TRBD2
TGTGCCAGCAGCTTGGCCTACGGGGGGGAGTCCGGGGAGCTGTTTTTT
CASSLAYGGESGELFF
>TRBV27|TRBJ2-7|-|-
TGTGCCAGCAGTTTAATGTTGGCCAGCGGGTCCTACGAGCAGTACTTC
CASSLMLASGSYEQYF
>TRBV30|TRBJ1-2|-|-
TGTGCCTGGAGTGTAAAGTCGGTTAATGGCTACACCTTC
CAWSVKSVNGYTF
>TRBV15|TRBJ2-1|few|-
TGTGCCACCAGCCTTGACACGTACAATGAGCAGTTCTTC
CATSLDTYNEQFF
>TRBV27|TRBJ2-2|-|-
TGTGCCAGCAGTTTAATCCGGGTGGGGGAGCTGTTTTTT
CASSLIRVGELFF
>TRBV11-2|TRBJ2-1|-|-
TGTGCCAGCAGTCCCTGGGGCCTTTCCTACAATGAGCAGTTCTTC
CASSPWGLSYNEQFF
>TRBV25-1|TRBJ2-5|-|-
TGTGCCAGCAGTGATCGGACTGTTAGGGAGACCCAGTACTTC
CASSDRTVRETQYF
>TRBV27|TRBJ1-1|-|-
TGTGCCAGCAAACCTACCTCCGGGACACTAAAAGAAGCTTTCTTT
CASKPTSGTLKEAFF
>TRBV27|TRBJ1-2|-|-
TGTGCCAGCAGTTTTAGTACAGGGAGGGATGGCTACACCTTC
CASSFSTGRDGYTF
>TRBV28|TRBJ2-5|-|TRBD2
TGTGCCAGCAGTTCCCGGACTAGCGGGAGTGCGCAAGAGACCCAGTACTTC
CASSSRTSGSAQETQYF
>TRBV27|TRBJ1-5|once|-
TGTGCCAGCAGTTTTGGGGGCGAATGGCCCCAGCATTTT
CASSFGGEWPQHF
>TRBV7-2|TRBJ2-1|-|-
TGTGCCAGCAGCTTAGCGGGACTGTTCAATGAGCAGTTCTTC
CASSLAGLFNEQFF
>TRBV5-6|TRBJ2-7|-|TRBD2
TGTGCCAGCAGCTCGGGACTAGCGGGATCCTACGAGCAGTACTTC
CASSSGLAGSYEQYF
>TRBV20-1|TRBJ2-5|-|TRBD2
TGCAGTGCTAGTGGACTAGCGGGGCTCCAAGAGACCCAGTACTTC
CSASGLAGLQETQYF
>TRBV7-2|TRBJ2-3|-|-
TGTGCCAGCAGCTTACTCGTAGCGGAGATAAGGGCAGATACGCAGTATTTT
CASSLLVAEIRADTQYF
>TRBV9|TRBJ2-2|-|TRBD2
TGTGCCAGCAGCGTAGAAGCGGGACTAGCGACCGGGGAGCTGTTTTTT
CASSVEAGLATGELFF
>TRBV6-5|TRBJ1-2|-|-
TGTGCCAGCTGCCCGGGGACTGTCTATGGCTACACCTTC
CASCPGTVYGYTF
>TRBV19|TRBJ2-7|once|TRBD1
TGTGCCAGTAGTATCTGGACAGGAGCCGGATACGAGCAGTACTTC
CASSIWTGAGYEQYF
>TRBV2|TRBJ2-7|-|-
TGTGCCAGCAGTCAGGCTGTCTACGAGCAGTACTTC
CASSQAVYEQYF
>TRBV9|TRBJ2-1|-|TRBD2
TGTGCCAGCAGCGTAGCAGCGGGAGGGTTAAAGGATGAGCAGTTCTTC
CASSVAAGGLKDEQFF
>TRBV2|TRBJ1-4|-|-
TGTGCCAGCAGGGTGCAGGGTGCAACTAATGAAAAACTGTTTTTT
CASRVQGATNEKLFF
>TRBV19|TRBJ1-2|-|TRBD1
TGTGCCAGTAGTGGCCGGGACAGTTTCTATGGCTACACCTTC
CASSGRDSFYGYTF
>TRBV6-4|TRBJ2-2|-|-
TGTGCCAGCAGTGGGCAGGGCAGTACCGGGGAGCTGTTTTTT
CASSGQGSTGELFF
>TRBV19|TRBJ2-1|-|-
TGTGCCAGTAGTGCTGACTCCAGCTCCTACAATGAGCAGTTCTTC
CASSADSSSYNEQFF
>TRBV5-1|TRBJ1-6|once|TRBD1
TGCGCCAGCAGCTTCGGAGAGGACAGGGCCTATAATTCACCCCTCCACTTT
CASSFGEDRAYNSPLHF
>TRBV29-1|TRBJ2-7|once|TRBD2
TGCAGCGTCCTCGGGACTAGCGGGACCTCCGGATACGAGCAGTACTTC
CSVLGTSGTSGYEQYF
>TRBV24-1|TRBJ2-1|-|TRBD2
TGTGCCACCAGTGAAACCGGGGGGTGGACGTACAATGAGCAGTTCTTC
CATSETGGWTYNEQFF
>TRBV30|TRBJ1-2|-|TRBD1
TGTGCCTGGAGGGACAGGGGGCGCGACTATGGCTACACCTTC
CAWRDRGRDYGYTF
>TRBV7-9|TRBJ1-1|once|-
TGTGCCAGCACCTACAGGGTAGCGCAGAACACTGAAGCTTTCTTT
CASTYRVAQNTEAFF
>TRBV29-1|TRBJ1-2|-|-
TGCAGCGTTGTGCAGGGATCTGGGGGCTACACCTTC
CSVVQGSGGYTF
>TRBV5-4|TRBJ2-7|-|TRBD2
TGTGCCAGCAGCCCTGGACTAGCGGACTACGAGCAGTACTTC
CASSPGLADYEQYF
>TRBV18|TRBJ1-1|-|TRBD1
TGTGCCAGCTCATCGTCACAGGGGGACACTGAAGCTTTCTTT
CASSSSQGDTEAFF
>TRBV10-1|TRBJ2-2|-|TRBD2
TGCGCCAGCAGTGATTTGGCGGGAGAAGTCGGGGAGCTGTTTTTT
CASSDLAGEVGELFF
>TRBV4-2|TRBJ2-7|-|-
TGTGCCAGCAGCCTCACCGCGGGAATTTACGAGCAGTACTTC
CASSLTAGIYEQYF
>TRBV10-3|TRBJ1-1|-|-
TGTGCCATCAGTGTAGCTCCGGGACAGAACACTGAAGCTTTCTTT
CAISVAPGQNTEAFF
>TRBV5-1|TRBJ2-3|-|-
TGCGCCAGCAGCTCCCAGGGGGGCTACACAGATACGCAGTATTTT
CASSSQGGYTDTQYF
>TRBV15|TRBJ2-3|-|-
TGTGCCACCAGCAGAGATGCAGGCACTTCAGATACGCAGTATTTT
CATSRDAGTSDTQYF
>TRBV6-2/TRBV6-3|TRBJ1-2|-|TRBD1
TGTGCCAGCAGTCCCGGGGACAGGGAGAACTATGGCTACACCTTC
CASSPGDRENYGYTF
>TRBV28|TRBJ1-1|-|-
TGTGCCTCCGTGGCCGTGAACACTGAAGCTTTCTTT
CASVAVNTEAFF